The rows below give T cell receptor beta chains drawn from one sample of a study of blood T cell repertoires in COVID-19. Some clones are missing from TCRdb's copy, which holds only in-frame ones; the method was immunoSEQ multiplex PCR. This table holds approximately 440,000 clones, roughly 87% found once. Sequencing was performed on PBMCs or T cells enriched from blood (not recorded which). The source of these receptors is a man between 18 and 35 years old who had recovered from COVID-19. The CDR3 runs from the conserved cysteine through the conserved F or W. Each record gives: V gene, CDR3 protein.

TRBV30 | CACIIMSEQYF
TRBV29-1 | CSVVGLQGTTF
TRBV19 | CASQRQGEFGSNQPQHF
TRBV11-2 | CASSLAGSTYEQYF
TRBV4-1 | CASSAQLGGGEGYTF
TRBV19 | CASSIGYRGLNTEAFF
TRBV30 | CAWSVQGPGELFF
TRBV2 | CARAQGHEQYF
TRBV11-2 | CASSLWGTQQETQYF
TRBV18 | CASSPEIPQGAGNTIYF
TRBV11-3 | CASSRTGEQYF
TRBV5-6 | CASSLYPGARNTIYF
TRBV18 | CASSTRGANEKLFF